Shown below are 18 T cell receptor beta chains from a single sample sequenced in a study of cytomegalovirus exposure and HLA in healthy donors. The PCR contained 60 Vbeta and 13 Jbeta primers. Here immunoSEQ multiplex PCR was the method, and the copy in TCRdb shows in-frame clones only, minus some. The sample consists of about 70,000 clones, about 67% of them appearing once. Sequencing was performed on PBMCs. These receptors originate from a human donor in good health.

The J gene is TRBJ2-5, the V gene TRBV5-1; D gene unclear. The germline gives CDR1 SGHRS, CDR2 YFSETQ. The V end was cut by 2 bases, the J end by 3 bases, with 14 bases between. This CDR3 contains 15 residues. The CDR3, as DNA: TGCGCCAGCAGCTTTCCGGGTCTGAAGGAAGAGACCCAGTACTTC. Protein sequence: CASSFPGLKEETQYF.

This clone has a single count. The gene calls are TRBV27 and TRBJ1-5; a weak D match, TRBD1 (5 bases). The CDR3 loop spans 16 amino acids. Per the germline V gene, CDR1 is MNHEY and CDR2 is SMNVEV (reference sequence). V was shortened by 4 bases and J by 7 bases, with 20 bases between the two germline ends. The CDR3 loop reads CASSSPSTGHGQPQHF. DNA for the CDR3: TGTGCCAGCAGTTCCCCCTCAACAGGCCACGGACAGCCCCAGCATTTT.

CDR3 in amino acids: CAWRGADNYGYTF. CDR3 sequence (DNA): TGTGCCTGGAGAGGGGCAGACAACTATGGCTACACCTTC. The chain combines TRBV30 with TRBJ1-2; a weak D match, TRBD1 (5 bases). Germline assignment: CDR1 GTSNPN and CDR2 SVGIG (reference sequence). The CDR3 runs to 13 residues. V was cut by 3 bases and J by 2 bases, with 10 bases left in between.

The V and J genes are TRBV7-9 and TRBJ2-6; TRBD1 is a possible D gene (6 bases). Deletions cut 5 bases from V and 0 bases from J, with 14 bases between. Germline-derived CDR1 and CDR2 are SEHNR and FQNEAQ (reference sequence). This CDR3 is built from 17 residues. The CDR3 protein is CASSPELGASGANVLTF. In DNA form, the CDR3 reads TGTGCCAGCAGCCCGGAGTTGGGGGCCTCTGGGGCCAACGTCCTGACTTTC.

The table lists this clone with a count of one. The V and J genes are TRBV6-1 and TRBJ1-5; D is possibly TRBD1 (6 bases). There are 15 residues in the CDR3. V lost 6 bases, J lost 0 bases, and 12 bases lay in between. CDR1 and CDR2 from the germline V gene are MNHNS and SASEGT. The CDR3 DNA follows: TGTGCCAGCAGCAGGGGAGGGAATAGCAATCAGCCCCAGCATTTT. Protein sequence: CASSRGGNSNQPQHF.

This clone has only a few counts. The chain recombines TRBV10-2 with TRBJ1-1; possible D gene TRBD1, 5 bases. The CDR3 is 13 residues long. The V end was cut by 6 bases, the J end by 4 bases, with 12 bases between. Germline V lookup: CDR1 WSHSY, CDR2 SAAADI. The DNA for the CDR3 is TGCGCCAGCAGGGACAAATTCCCCACTGAAGCTTTCTTT. This codes for CASRDKFPTEAFF.

This clone was seen a handful of times. The CDR3 is CASSLLKVPSQGDEQFF. CDR3 sequence (DNA): TGCGCCAGCAGCTTGTTGAAGGTGCCAAGTCAGGGGGATGAGCAGTTCTTC. The chain combines TRBV5-1 with TRBJ2-1, with 7 bases aligning to TRBD1. Germline V gene sequence: CDR1 SGHRS, CDR2 YFSETQ. Losses at the gene ends were 1 base for V and 8 bases for J; bases not matched to a gene: 15. CDR3 length equals 17 residues.

On this clone: Other nucleotide sequences from this sample produce the same CDR3. The gene calls are TRBV6-1 and TRBJ2-5; D possibly corresponds to TRBD1 (6 bases). V was cut by 0 bases and J by 5 bases, with 16 bases left in between. The length of the CDR3 is 16 residues. From germline, CDR1 is MNHNS and CDR2 SASEGT. Here the CDR3 DNA reads TGTGCCAGCAGTGAAGCAGGGGGAGCCCCCGCGGAGACCCAGTACTTC. It is translated as CASSEAGGAPAETQYF.

The chain has TRBV7-9 and TRBJ2-3, with 11 bases fitting TRBD1. V lost 7 bases and J lost 3; bases outside the gene matches: 6. The CDR3 is 15 residues long. CDR1 SEHNR and CDR2 FQNEAQ come from the germline V gene (reference sequence). CDR3 DNA: TGTGCCAGCACCCTGGACAGGGGGCGTACAGATACGCAGTATTTT. Translation: CASTLDRGRTDTQYF.

In this sample, this clone turned up a few times. V is TRBV28 and J is TRBJ1-2; TRBD1 agrees at 9 bases. Germline V lookup: CDR1 MDHEN, CDR2 SYDVKM. Trimming removed 4 bases from V and 8 bases from J; junction bases left unmatched: 11. The CDR3 runs to 15 residues. The CDR3 DNA follows: TGTGCCAGCAGTTCACCACAGGGGGCTATTCCGGGCTACACCTTC. Amino acids: CASSSPQGAIPGYTF.

The J gene is TRBJ1-1, the V gene TRBV25-1; a weak D match, TRBD1 (6 bases). Germline V lookup: CDR1 MGHDK, CDR2 SYGVNS. The CDR3 is made up of 15 amino acids. V was trimmed by 5 bases and J by 0 bases, leaving 13 bases between them. CDR3 nucleotide sequence: TGTGCCAGCAGTCTACCGGGACAAATGAACACTGAAGCTTTCTTT. This translates into CASSLPGQMNTEAFF.

The chain recombines TRBV2 with TRBJ2-3, with a tentative D call TRBD1 (6 bases). The V end was cut by 6 bases, the J end by 2 bases, with 21 bases between. The CDR3 runs 17 residues. CDR1 is SNHLY, CDR2 FYNNEI, per germline. Here the CDR3 reads CASRGAHRETDTDTQYF. In DNA, the CDR3 is TGTGCCAGCAGGGGGGCCCACAGGGAAACGGACACAGATACGCAGTATTTT.

The chain employs TRBV5-1 and TRBJ1-5; D possibly corresponds to TRBD1 (6 bases). Germline V lookup: CDR1 SGHRS, CDR2 YFSETQ. V shed 2 bases and J shed 7 bases, with 10 bases lying between them. The length of the CDR3 is 13 residues. The CDR3, as DNA: TGCGCCAGCAGCTTTACCCAGGGGCAGCCCCAGCATTTT. As protein: CASSFTQGQPQHF.

This chain joins TRBV7-9 and TRBJ2-1, with 9 bases aligning to TRBD2. This CDR3 contains 17 residues. With 4 bases clipped from V and 3 bases from J, the junction kept 10 bases outside the gene matches. Germline V CDR1 and CDR2: SEHNR, FQNEAQ (reference sequence). CDR3 sequence: CASSSESGRSRYNEQFF. Written as DNA, the CDR3 is TGTGCCAGCAGCTCCGAGAGCGGGAGGTCCCGCTACAATGAGCAGTTCTTC.

The CDR3 bases are TGTGCCAGCCTCACGGTGAGAGGCTACACCTTC. Protein product: CASLTVRGYTF. The chain has TRBV6-6 and TRBJ1-2; no definite D call. The V and J ends lost 8 bases and 8 bases respectively, with 12 bases between them. The CDR3 loop spans 11 amino acids. The germline V gene encodes CDR1 MNHNY and CDR2 SVGAGI (reference sequence).

The J gene is TRBJ2-7, the V gene TRBV28, with a tentative D call TRBD2 (6 bases). Trimming took off 5 bases at V and 9 bases at J, with 29 bases between the two ends. The CDR3 consists of 17 residues. Germline assignment: CDR1 MDHEN and CDR2 SYDVKM. CDR3 loop: CASSPLEVERARLRQYF. Written as DNA, the CDR3 is TGTGCCAGCAGTCCCTTGGAAGTGGAGCGGGCCCGTTTACGGCAGTACTTC.

This sequence joins TRBV6-1 and TRBJ2-7, with D possibly matching TRBD1 (5 bases). This CDR3 spans 14 amino acids. In germline, CDR1 is MNHNS, CDR2 SASEGT. V shed 7 bases and J shed 0 bases, with 13 bases lying between them. The DNA for the CDR3 is TGTGCCAGCACAGTGACAGCGATCTCCTACGAGCAGTACTTC. This translates into CASTVTAISYEQYF.

This clone has a handful of counts. CDR3 in DNA: TGCGCCAGCAGCCAAGCCTTACAATCAGAGCAGTTCTTC. Translating gives CASSQALQSEQFF. The rearrangement uses TRBV4-1 and TRBJ2-1; D not resolved. CDR1 MGHRA and CDR2 YSYEKL come from the germline V gene. V was trimmed by 1 base and J by 10 bases, leaving 11 bases between them. This CDR3 contains 13 residues.